Listed below are T cell receptor beta chains from one sample, sequenced in a study of blood T cell repertoires in COVID-19. Repertoires were generated with immunoSEQ multiplex PCR, while TCRdb's copy carries only in-frame clones and drops some. The top ten clones hold 8.9% of a sample with around 330,000 clones, around 90% of them seen once. The sequenced material came from PBMCs or T cells enriched from blood (not recorded which). Receptor source: a woman younger than 30 who had recovered from COVID-19. CDR3s include the opening cysteine and the closing phenylalanine or tryptophan. A row's size may be missing; if present it is once, few, many or a size class.

TRBJ2-1 TRBV5-1 . CAIPFSGRASYNEQFF
TRBJ1-2 TRBV7-9 . CASSLGGGNYGYTF
TRBJ2-1 TRBV9 once CASSVVGDYNNEQFF
TRBJ1-1 TRBV28 . CASSLVGGGDTEAFF
TRBJ2-3 TRBV12-3/TRBV12-4 once CASSLGPWATQYF
TRBJ2-5 TRBV2 . CASSLDPGGQETQYF
TRBJ1-2 TRBV9 . CASSADRAGYTF
TRBJ1-2 TRBV27 . CASSPAGGTQKRVEGYTF
TRBJ1-1 TRBV5-5 once CASSFGFKNTEAFF
TRBJ1-1 TRBV10-3 . CAIKGTGGTEAFF
TRBJ2-2 TRBV20-1 . CSANDRGVAGELFF
TRBJ1-2 TRBV24-1 . CATSAGGGYGYTF
TRBJ2-2 TRBV4-1 . CASSQNDRNTGELFF
TRBJ2-1 TRBV6-5 . CASNSGTAFYNEQFF
TRBJ2-1 TRBV28 . CASSSPLAHEQFF